This T cell receptor (beta chain) was retrieved from a study of T-cell reconstitution after alpha-beta-depleted transplantation in children. About this clonotype itself: Its antigen is still unknown.

Study-level findings and limits: From newly produced T cells came most of the T-cell counts and diversity one year after transplant. Certain patients had high TCRbeta diversity at day 60, and it came from recipient T cells and thymic progenitors that survived. Several hundred expanded graft clones reportedly gave rise to the alpha-beta T cells present about two months after transplant.

The ends lost 0 bases at V and 7 bases at J; junction bases unmatched: 9. The CDR3 is 17 amino acids. Preparation of the TCRbeta library used unique molecular identifiers. MiXCR, run by TCRdb on the PCR reads, gives a single entry per CDR3 protein. The sample has 200,000 to 250,000 distinct CDR3 sequences, 7.5% to 9.5% seen once. The source of this sequence is a male patient under 10 years old who had a stem cell transplant for acute myeloid leukemia, so the T cells may come from the graft donor. The sample here was PBMCs, mostly from graft donor cells, taken 360 days after TCRalphabeta/CD19-depleted stem cell transplant. The chain is built from TRBV12-3 or TRBV12-4 and TRBJ2-1; TRBD2 matches 10 bases. The chain's CDR3 is CASSLALAGALGNEQFF. The CDR3 DNA is TGTGCCAGCAGTTTAGCGCTAGCGGGAGCTCTTGGGAATGAGCAGTTCTTC.